This is a list of T cell receptor beta chains from one sample in a study of technical replicates of blood from a few donors. The data were produced by immunoSEQ multiplex PCR, yet TCRdb's version contains in-frame clones alone and is incomplete. In the table there are 55,000 to 75,000 clones, around 88% of which are singletons. What was sequenced was PBMCs. Every receptor here comes from a human donor in good health. Some clones in this sample may be carry-over from other donors' samples. Each CDR3 is given with its conserved first and last residue. The D gene is left open where the match is weak. Part of the rows lack a size; the others show once, few, many or a class for expanded clones.

V	J	size	D	DNA	CDR3
TRBV4-3	TRBJ1-1	once	.	TGCGCCAGCAGCCAAGATAACAGGGCGAACACTGAAGCTTTCTTT	CASSQDNRANTEAFF
TRBV2	TRBJ2-7	.	.	TGTGCCAGCAGTGAGGGGGCAGGGTCCTACGAGCAGTACTTC	CASSEGAGSYEQYF
TRBV2	TRBJ2-2	.	.	TGTGCCAGCAGTGTTCGCAGAAACACCGGGGAGCTGTTTTTT	CASSVRRNTGELFF
TRBV7-2	TRBJ1-3	.	TRBD1	TGTGCCAGCAGCCGATTCGGGACAGGGTTTGGAAACACCATATATTTT	CASSRFGTGFGNTIYF
TRBV4-1	TRBJ2-5	.	TRBD1	TGCGCCAGCCTGGGACAGGGGCACGAGACCCAGTACTTC	CASLGQGHETQYF
TRBV10-1	TRBJ2-1	.	.	TGCGCCACCGCGGGGACAGAGTCCTACAATGAGCAGTTCTTC	CATAGTESYNEQFF
TRBV18	TRBJ2-7	.	TRBD1	TGTGCCAGCTCACCCCCGGGACAGGGATACTACGAGCAGTACTTC	CASSPPGQGYYEQYF
TRBV2	TRBJ2-7	once	TRBD2	TGTGCCAGCAGGGAAAATAGCGGGAGGGCCTACGAGCAGTACTTC	CASRENSGRAYEQYF
TRBV5-4	TRBJ1-2	.	.	TGTGCCAGCAGGGGGACACTCACGGGCTATGGCTACACCTTC	CASRGTLTGYGYTF
TRBV27	TRBJ2-6	.	.	TGTGCCACTCGGTCTGGGGCCAACGTCCTGACTTTC	CATRSGANVLTF
TRBV6-1	TRBJ2-5	.	.	TGTGCCAGCACCGCCTCCGGGACATCTCAAGAGACCCAGTACTTC	CASTASGTSQETQYF
TRBV6-5	TRBJ1-5	.	TRBD1	TGTGCCAGCAGCCTTCGACAGGGTGTCCAGCCCCAGCATTTT	CASSLRQGVQPQHF
TRBV19	TRBJ2-2	.	.	TGTGCCAGTAGCAGGGATGTCGCCGGGGAGCTGTTTTTT	CASSRDVAGELFF
TRBV7-2	TRBJ2-2	.	.	TGTGCCAGCAGCGCGAGGCGGGCAGTCCCCGGGGAGCTGTTTTTT	CASSARRAVPGELFF
TRBV5-1	TRBJ2-7	.	TRBD2	TGCGCCAGCAGAGTCGTCAGCGGGAGTTACGAGCAGTACTTC	CASRVVSGSYEQYF
TRBV6-6	TRBJ1-3	once	.	TGTGCCAGCACGGGTTTCATAGACTCTGGAAACACCATATATTTT	CASTGFIDSGNTIYF